This entry lists 2 T cell receptor beta chains sequenced from one sample in a study of CD4 T cells in relation to SARS-CoV-2 and coronaviruses. Their cognate antigens are unknown. TCRdb's table, derived via immunoSEQ multiplex PCR, lists solely in-frame clones and lacks some. This sample yields roughly 29,000 clones, of which approximately 78% are seen a single time; about 20% belongs to the top ten. Before the COVID-19 pandemic, during about 2011-2019, CD4+ T cells were taken from unexposed donors. Isolation of CD4+ T cells took place after approximately eleven days in culture. Sequencing input: CD4+ T cells from PBMCs, cultured in vitro. These TCRs come from a human donor in good health.

The chain joins TRBV27 to TRBJ1-2; D may be TRBD1 (5 bases). V dropped 5 bases and J dropped 1 base, with 20 bases sitting between them. The CDR3 has 17 amino acids. Per germline, CDR1 MNHEY and CDR2 SMNVEV (reference sequence). CDR3 coding DNA: TGTGCCAGCAGTATAACGCGTCCGGGACGGAGTAACTATGGCTACACCTTC. The encoded protein is CASSITRPGRSNYGYTF.

A few counts support this clone. In nucleotides, the CDR3 is TGCAGCGTCCCTGTCCGCTCTGGGGCCAACGTCCTGACTTTC. It codes for CSVPVRSGANVLTF. The J gene is TRBJ2-6, the V gene TRBV29-1; unclear D gene. Germline V gives CDR1 SQVTM, CDR2 ANQGSEA. There are 14 residues in the CDR3. V was shortened by 6 bases and J by 0 bases, with 9 bases between the two germline ends.